These 32 T cell receptor beta chains were all obtained from the same sample, sequenced in a study of cytomegalovirus exposure and HLA in healthy donors. PCR used 60 Vbeta primers and 13 Jbeta primers. Data came from immunoSEQ multiplex PCR; TCRdb stores just in-frame clones and leaves some out. This sample carries roughly 200,000 clones, with 0.9% to 1.4% going to the ten biggest clones. The sequencing input was PBMCs. These receptors were collected from a girl aged 2 to 10 in good health and CMV-seropositive.

This chain links TRBV6-4 with TRBJ2-3, with a weak D call TRBD2 (5 bases). Per germline, CDR1 MRHNA and CDR2 SNTAGT. V was pared by 5 bases and J by 6 bases, with 15 bases between. The CDR3 is 14 residues long. The CDR3 DNA reads TGTGCCAGCAGTCGGGAAATATCGGCTGATACGCAGTATTTT. This codes for CASSREISADTQYF.

The rearrangement joins TRBV28 to TRBJ2-5; D is unclear. The CDR3 is made up of 13 amino acids. In germline, CDR1 is MDHEN, CDR2 SYDVKM. Trimming removed 6 bases from V and 5 bases from J, with 13 bases in between. The DNA of the CDR3 is TGTGCCAGCAGACGTACAGTGAGCGAGACCCAGTACTTC. Its protein product is CASRRTVSETQYF.

The gene calls are TRBV18 and TRBJ2-2, with unresolved D. The V gene's germline CDR1 is KGHSH and CDR2 LQKENI. CDR3 length: 17 amino acids. V was shortened by 0 bases and J by 0 bases, with 11 bases between the two germline ends. The chain's CDR3 is CASSPPELTTNTGELFF. The DNA of the CDR3 is TGTGCCAGCTCACCACCGGAGCTAACGACGAACACCGGGGAGCTGTTTTTT.

This chain uses TRBV25-1 with TRBJ1-2; D is perhaps TRBD1 (5 bases). Germline values: CDR1 MGHDK, CDR2 SYGVNS. The CDR3 totals 14 residues. Between the trimmed V and J ends, which lost 2 bases and 3 bases, there was a span of 10 bases. The CDR3 here is CASSEQGRHYGYTF. CDR3 nucleotide sequence: TGTGCCAGCAGTGAACAGGGTCGGCACTATGGCTACACCTTC.

V usage is TRBV4-1 and J usage is TRBJ1-1; no clear D gene. This CDR3 comprises 14 residues. The germline CDR1 and CDR2 sequences are MGHRA and YSYEKL. Trimming pared 1 base from V and 4 bases from J, leaving 10 bases between. CDR3 sequence reads: CASSQGPVLTEAFF. The CDR3 DNA reads TGCGCCAGCAGCCAAGGTCCGGTTCTCACTGAAGCTTTCTTT.

This chain joins TRBV21-1 and TRBJ1-1; TRBD1, as called in the table, went unchecked against the DNA. TRBV21-1 has pseudogene status. The CDR3 loop spans 20 amino acids. CDR3 coding DNA: TGTGCCAGCAGCACACGGGGGAAAGGACAGGGAATTTCTGGCGGCACTGAAGCTTTCTTT. Translated: CASSTRGKGQGISGGTEAFF.

The chain combines TRBV6-5 with TRBJ1-2, with D hard to call. This CDR3 is 13 amino acids long. The germline CDR1 and CDR2 sequences are MNHEY and SVGAGI. V shed 6 bases and J shed 8 bases, with 16 bases lying between them. The CDR3 spells CASRNVRFGGYTF. In DNA, the CDR3 is TGTGCCAGCAGAAACGTGCGGTTTGGAGGCTACACCTTC.

V gene TRBV18 combines with J gene TRBJ1-1; D call uncertain. V was trimmed by 2 bases and J by 1 base, leaving 14 bases between them. CDR1 KGHSH and CDR2 LQKENI come from the germline V gene. The CDR3 totals 16 residues. Here the CDR3 reads CASSPRSIAGNTEAFF. As DNA, the CDR3 is TGTGCCAGCTCACCAAGGTCCATAGCGGGGAACACTGAAGCTTTCTTT.

The chain joins TRBV6-1 to TRBJ2-7, with 14 bases identical to TRBD2. Germline lookup yields CDR1 MNHNS and CDR2 SASEGT. V trimming: 7 bases; J trimming: 4 bases; junction bases outside the gene matches: 6. The CDR3 extends over 15 amino acids. CDR3 nucleotides: TGTGCCAGCACTACCGGGACTAGCGGGAGTTACGAGCAGTACTTC. This encodes CASTTGTSGSYEQYF.

The chain is built from TRBV18 and TRBJ2-1; the match to TRBD1 covers 8 bases. The length of the CDR3 is 14 residues. Germline V gene lookup returns CDR1 KGHSH and CDR2 LQKENI. V shed 1 base, J shed 5 bases, and the junction held 1 base outside the gene matches. CDR3 coding DNA: TGTGCCAGCTCACCACAGACAGGGGACAATGAGCAGTTCTTC. Residues: CASSPQTGDNEQFF.

This chain links TRBV7-9 with TRBJ2-1, with D possibly matching TRBD1 (6 bases). Between the trimmed V and J ends, which lost 1 base and 3 bases, there was a span of 19 bases. The CDR3 is 18 residues long. Germline loops: CDR1 SEHNR, CDR2 FQNEAQ (reference sequence). In DNA, the CDR3 is TGTGCCAGCAGCTTAGTCGTTACCCGGGACACTCTCTACAATGAGCAGTTCTTC. Residues: CASSLVVTRDTLYNEQFF.

The gene calls are TRBV5-6 and TRBJ2-7; 8 bases are shared with TRBD1. Germline V gene sequence: CDR1 SGHDT, CDR2 YYEEEE. Trimming at V came to 3 bases and at J to 3 bases, leaving 8 bases not matched to a gene. CDR3 size: 15 residues. The CDR3 region has the DNA TGTGCCAGCAGCTCCGGGACAGGCTCATACTACGAGCAGTACTTC. Its translation: CASSSGTGSYYEQYF. The full variable domain, its missing parts supplied by reference TRBV5-6 and TRBJ2-7, is DAGVTQSPTHLIKTRGQQVTLRCSPKSGHDTVSWYQQALGQGPQFIFQYYEEEERQRGNFPDRFSGHQFPNYSSELNVNALLLGDSALYLCASSSGTGSYYEQYFGPGTRLTVT.

The V and J genes are TRBV6-5 and TRBJ2-5; D possibly corresponds to TRBD1 (6 bases). Judging by the DNA end, TRBJ2-7 fits better; the J call may be wrong. CDR3 length: 15 amino acids. CDR1 and CDR2 from the germline V gene are MNHEY and SVGAGI. The CDR3 spells CASSITGIGLYEQYF. The CDR3 coding sequence is TGTGCCAGCAGCATTACAGGGATTGGACTCTACGAGCAGTACTTC.

The rearrangement links TRBV7-9 to TRBJ1-1; D uncertain. V lost 7 bases and J 2 bases, leaving 11 bases between the germline ends. The V gene's germline CDR1 is SEHNR and CDR2 FQNEAQ (reference sequence). This CDR3 spans 13 amino acids. The CDR3 region is CASNPTPNTEAFF. The CDR3 nucleotides read TGTGCCAGCAACCCAACACCTAACACTGAAGCTTTCTTT. Based on the CDR3 plus reference TRBV7-9 and TRBJ1-1, the full variable domain is DTGVSQNPRHKITKRGQNVTFRCDPISEHNRLYWYRQTLGQGPEFLTYFQNEAQLEKSRLLSDRFSAERPKGSFSTLEIQRTEQGDSAMYLCASNPTPNTEAFFGQGTRLTVV.

The chain recombines TRBV28 with TRBJ2-2, with a tentative D call TRBD2 (6 bases). The V end was cut by 4 bases, the J end by 6 bases, with 6 bases between. Germline-derived CDR1 and CDR2 are MDHEN and SYDVKM. This CDR3 contains 12 residues. CDR3 residues: CASSSGAGELFF. The CDR3 coding sequence is TGTGCCAGCAGTTCGGGGGCCGGGGAGCTGTTTTTT.

CDR3 sequence: CASRTEALLNTEAFF. DNA for the CDR3: TGTGCCAGCAGGACGGAGGCGCTATTAAACACTGAAGCTTTCTTT. The V call is TRBV19, the J call TRBJ1-1, with D hard to call. The V end lost 9 bases, the J end lost 2 bases, and 19 bases lay between the germline ends. Germline CDR1 LNHDA, CDR2 SQIVND (reference sequence). The CDR3 has 15 residues.

The chain carries TRBV28 and TRBJ2-1, with 8 bases aligning to TRBD2. From germline, CDR1 is MDHEN and CDR2 SYDVKM. The CDR3 spans 14 residues. Unmatched junction bases numbered 9, after V lost 11 bases and J lost 3 bases. The CDR3 sequence: CASSSGRDYNEQFF. CDR3 nucleotide sequence: TGTGCCTCCTCCAGCGGGAGAGACTACAATGAGCAGTTCTTC.

The chain links TRBV6-6 to TRBJ2-7; D is unclear. CDR3 size: 11 residues. V was cut by 3 bases and J by 5 bases, with 5 bases left in between. Germline loops: CDR1 MNHNY, CDR2 SVGAGI (reference sequence). The DNA for the CDR3 is TGTGCCAGCAGTTATAGTCACGAGCAGTACTTC. Residues: CASSYSHEQYF.

The genes are TRBV27 and TRBJ2-3, with a tentative D call TRBD1 (6 bases). V was trimmed by 3 bases and J by 8 bases, leaving 21 bases between them. CDR1 MNHEY and CDR2 SMNVEV come from the germline V gene (reference sequence). The CDR3 contains 16 residues. CDR3 sequence reads: CASSFLPDRIRGTQYF. CDR3 DNA: TGTGCCAGCAGTTTTCTCCCAGACAGGATTCGTGGTACGCAGTATTTT.

The J gene is TRBJ2-2, the V gene TRBV5-1; 7 nucleotides agree with TRBD1. The V segment lost 0 bases and the J segment 4 bases; nucleotides outside the gene matches: 6. Germline V lookup: CDR1 SGHRS, CDR2 YFSETQ. The CDR3 runs to 16 residues. CDR3 sequence: CASSLGTGTGTGELFF. The CDR3 region has the DNA TGCGCCAGCAGCTTGGGGACAGGCACAGGCACCGGGGAGCTGTTTTTT.

The chain links TRBV5-1 to TRBJ1-3, with D possibly being TRBD1 (6 bases). V was cut by 2 bases and J by 0 bases, with 15 bases left in between. This CDR3 region has 17 residues. Germline V gene sequence: CDR1 SGHRS, CDR2 YFSETQ. This chain's CDR3 is CASSLSVDSPSGNTIYF. CDR3 bases: TGCGCCAGCAGCTTATCGGTGGACAGCCCCTCTGGAAACACCATATATTTT.

CDR3 residues: CASSLAGSITSTDTQYF. CDR3 coding DNA: TGCGCCAGCAGCTTGGCCGGGTCCATTACTAGCACAGATACGCAGTATTTT. The V and J genes are TRBV5-1 and TRBJ2-3; no firm D call. The CDR3 is 17 amino acids. Between the trimmed V and J ends, which lost 0 bases and 0 bases, there was a span of 14 bases. CDR1 is SGHRS and CDR2 is YFSETQ in the germline V gene.

The V and J genes are TRBV19 and TRBJ1-1; D perhaps matches TRBD1 (5 bases). Trimming removed 5 bases at V and 8 bases at J, with 15 bases between. The CDR3 sequence is 13 residues long. Germline CDR1 is LNHDA and CDR2 is SQIVND (reference sequence). CDR3 coding DNA: TGTGCCAGTAGTGCCTACAGGACCTTAGAAGCTTTCTTT. Its translation: CASSAYRTLEAFF.

This rearrangement joins TRBV11-2 to TRBJ2-5; TRBD1 might be the D (5 bases). Trimming left V 1 base short and J 5 bases short, with 11 bases between. This CDR3 is 14 amino acids long. Germline V gene sequence: CDR1 SGHAT, CDR2 FQNNGV. CDR3 nucleotides: TGTGCCAGCAGCTTAGTTAGGGGCAGGGAGACCCAGTACTTC. Amino acid sequence: CASSLVRGRETQYF.

This chain's CDR3 is CASSSEAEKLFF. Written as DNA, the CDR3 is TGTGCCAGCAGCTCCGAAGCCGAAAAACTGTTTTTT. The chain couples TRBV28 to TRBJ1-4; no definite D call. The V and J ends lost 6 bases and 8 bases respectively, with 10 bases between them. Germline CDR1 and CDR2: MDHEN and SYDVKM. This CDR3 is 12 amino acids long.

The chain combines TRBV7-2 with TRBJ1-1, with D possibly TRBD1 on 6 matching bases. The germline V and J ends were trimmed by 1 base and 11 bases, with 17 bases remaining between them. The CDR3 is 14 amino acids. Germline V gene data show CDR1 as SGHTA and CDR2 as FQGNSA. CDR3 nucleotide sequence: TGTGCCAGCAGCTTAGGCGCCGGGACACCGTCTGCTTTCTTT. Translating gives CASSLGAGTPSAFF.

The rearrangement links TRBV28 to TRBJ1-2; 8 bases line up with TRBD1. The CDR3 is 14 amino acids. V dropped 6 bases and J dropped 4; count of bases not matched to a gene: 7. The V gene's germline CDR1 is MDHEN and CDR2 SYDVKM. CDR3 bases: TGTGCCAGCAGAGACAGGGGTGGAGCCTATGGCTACACCTTC. Residues: CASRDRGGAYGYTF.

This chain uses TRBV9 with TRBJ2-1; TRBD2 aligns across 10 bases. Germline lookup yields CDR1 SGDLS and CDR2 YYNGEE. This CDR3 has 15 residues. The ends lost 1 base at V and 2 bases at J; junction bases unmatched: 0. CDR3 bases: TGTGCCAGCAGCGTAACTAGCGGGGCCTACAATGAGCAGTTCTTC. Its translation is CASSVTSGAYNEQFF.

This CDR3 reads CASRPRDTGELFF. In nucleotides, the CDR3 is TGTGCCTCCAGGCCCCGAGACACCGGGGAGCTGTTTTTT. The V and J genes are TRBV5-4 and TRBJ2-2; D not certain. The CDR3 sequence is 13 residues long. The germline V gene encodes CDR1 SGHNT and CDR2 YYREEE (reference sequence). Trimming shortened V by 10 bases and J by 3 bases, and 13 bases separated the two germline ends.

This chain links TRBV5-1 with TRBJ1-4, with D perhaps matching TRBD1 (5 bases). CDR1 is SGHRS and CDR2 is YFSETQ in the germline V gene. This CDR3 comprises 15 residues. Between the trimmed V and J ends, which lost 0 bases and 7 bases, there was a span of 13 bases. CDR3 sequence reads: CASSLAGGGGEKLFF. The CDR3 nucleotides read TGCGCCAGCAGCTTGGCTGGGGGAGGAGGTGAAAAACTGTTTTTT.

V and J are TRBV18 and TRBJ2-7; 9 nucleotides match TRBD1. The CDR3 spans 15 residues. In germline, CDR1 is KGHSH, CDR2 LQKENI. J gave up 5 bases and V 3 bases, and 8 bases lay outside the gene matches. CDR3 sequence reads: CASSPQGQGIDEQYF. CDR3 coding DNA: TGTGCCAGCTCACCCCAGGGACAGGGAATCGACGAGCAGTACTTC.

The chain uses TRBV19 and TRBJ2-7, with D possibly TRBD2 on 5 matching bases. CDR3 length equals 13 residues. Between the trimmed V and J ends, which lost 8 bases and 0 bases, there was a span of 11 bases. Germline loops: CDR1 LNHDA, CDR2 SQIVND (reference sequence). The CDR3 DNA is TGTGCCAGTTCGACACTAGTCTCCTACGAGCAGTACTTC. Translated: CASSTLVSYEQYF. Looking up the rest from reference TRBV19 and TRBJ2-7 gives the full variable domain: DGGITQSPKYLFRKEGQNVTLSCEQNLNHDAMYWYRQDPGQGLRLIYYSQIVNDFQKGDIAEGYSVSREKKESFPLTVTSAQKNPTAFYLCASSTLVSYEQYFGPGTRLTVT.